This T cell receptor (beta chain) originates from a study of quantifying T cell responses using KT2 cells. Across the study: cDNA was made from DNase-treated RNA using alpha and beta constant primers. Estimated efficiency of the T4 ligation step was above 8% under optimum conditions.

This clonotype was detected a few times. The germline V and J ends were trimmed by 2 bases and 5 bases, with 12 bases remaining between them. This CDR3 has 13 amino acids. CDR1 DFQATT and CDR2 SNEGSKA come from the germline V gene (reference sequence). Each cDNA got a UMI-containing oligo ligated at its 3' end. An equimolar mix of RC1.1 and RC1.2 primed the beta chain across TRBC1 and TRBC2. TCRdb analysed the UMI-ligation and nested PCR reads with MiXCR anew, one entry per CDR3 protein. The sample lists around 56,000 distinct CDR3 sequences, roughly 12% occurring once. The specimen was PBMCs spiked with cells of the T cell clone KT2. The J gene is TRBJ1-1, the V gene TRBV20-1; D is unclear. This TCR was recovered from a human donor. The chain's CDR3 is CSARRTEGTEAFF. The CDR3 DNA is TGCAGTGCTAGAAGGACCGAGGGAACTGAAGCTTTCTTT.